This TCR beta chain was retrieved from a study of tumour-infiltrating T cells in Burkitt lymphoma. Study in general: Repertoire clonality predicted overall and progression-free survival.

Looked up from germline, CDR1 is ENHRY and CDR2 is SYGVKD. V lost 6 bases and J lost 3, with 8 bases in between. The CDR3 loop spans 12 amino acids. Libraries were prepared by immunoSEQ multiplex PCR; TCRdb keeps only in-frame clonotypes and omits some of them. Among about 610 clones, approximately 89% were seen once, and the ten largest hold over 15%. The clonotype was recovered from a human donor with diffuse large B-cell lymphoma. The V call is TRBV10-3, the J call TRBJ1-1; D is unclear. The sequencing sample was made of tumor tissue. The CDR3 loop reads CAIRRDDTEAFF. CDR3 nucleotides: TGTGCCATCAGGAGGGATGACACTGAAGCTTTCTTT.